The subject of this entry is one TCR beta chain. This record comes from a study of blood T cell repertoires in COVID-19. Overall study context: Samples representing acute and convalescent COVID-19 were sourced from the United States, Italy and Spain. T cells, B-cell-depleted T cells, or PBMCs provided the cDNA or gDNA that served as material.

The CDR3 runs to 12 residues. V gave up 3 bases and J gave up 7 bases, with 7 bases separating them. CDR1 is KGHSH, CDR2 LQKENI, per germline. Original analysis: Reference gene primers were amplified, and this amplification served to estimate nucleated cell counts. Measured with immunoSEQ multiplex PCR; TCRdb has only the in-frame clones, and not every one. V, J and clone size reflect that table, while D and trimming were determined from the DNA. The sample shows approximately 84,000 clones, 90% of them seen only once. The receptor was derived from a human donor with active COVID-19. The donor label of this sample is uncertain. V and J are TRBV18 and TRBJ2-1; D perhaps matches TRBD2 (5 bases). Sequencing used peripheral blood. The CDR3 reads CASSPDYNEQFF. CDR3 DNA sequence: TGTGCCAGCTCACCCGACTATAATGAGCAGTTCTTC.